One T cell receptor beta chain is described in this entry. The target antigen is unknown. The data were obtained in a study of shared clonotypes between healthy human individuals. Deep-level running was used for the assay. Clones were read by immunoSEQ multiplex PCR, and TCRdb kept only the in-frame ones, dropping some. The sample lists approximately 720,000 clones, roughly 94% seen once, with approximately 25% in the top ten. Cells designated naive CD8 were CD45RO-negative and were positively selected for CCR7, with terminally differentiated effector memory CD45RA+ cells excluded. Whole-study findings and limits: Sharing across four donors was seen in roughly 5% of naive CD4 clonotypes.

The sample was naive CD8+ T cells sorted from blood. The receptor was isolated from a young man in good health.

CDR3 nucleotides: TGTGCCAGTAGTACGGACAGCTCTGGGGCCAACGTCCTGACTTTC. It yields the protein CASSTDSSGANVLTF. V is TRBV19 and J is TRBJ2-6; possibly TRBD1 for D (6 bases). Trimming removed 4 bases from V and 0 bases from J, with 7 bases in between. Germline CDR1 reads LNHDA; CDR2 reads SQIVND (reference sequence). There are 15 residues in the CDR3.